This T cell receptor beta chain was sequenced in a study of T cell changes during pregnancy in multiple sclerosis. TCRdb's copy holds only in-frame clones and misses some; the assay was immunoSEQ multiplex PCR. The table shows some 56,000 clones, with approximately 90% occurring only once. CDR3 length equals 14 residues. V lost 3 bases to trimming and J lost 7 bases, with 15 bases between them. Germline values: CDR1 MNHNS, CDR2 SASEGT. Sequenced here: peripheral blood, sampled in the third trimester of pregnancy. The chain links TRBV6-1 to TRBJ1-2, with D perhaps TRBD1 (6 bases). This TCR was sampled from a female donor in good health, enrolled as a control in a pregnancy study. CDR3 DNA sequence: TGTGCCAGCAGTGATAGGACAGAGTACGGTGGCTACACCTTC. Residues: CASSDRTEYGGYTF.